This is a list of T cell receptor beta chains from one sample in a study of blood T cells in healthy people across ages. Via MiXCR, TCRdb re-called the 5' RACE reads, giving one row per CDR3 protein. The profile shows hundreds of thousands of distinct CDR3 sequences, approximately 50% of them singletons. Input material: blood. Receptor source: a man aged 55 to 70 in good health. Each CDR3 is given with its conserved first and last residue. D genes are given only for firm matches. Size tells how often a clone was seen (once, few, many) or the class of an expanded clone, and some rows leave it out.

V	D	size	J	DNA	CDR3
TRBV20-1	TRBD1	.	TRBJ2-7	TGCAGTGCTAGATCCCTGGACAGGTCCAGCGAGCAGTACTTC	CSARSLDRSSEQYF
TRBV7-9	.	.	TRBJ2-3	TGTGCCAGCAGTTCATACCGGGACCCCGGAGCGGATACGCAGTATTTT	CASSSYRDPGADTQYF
TRBV6-1	.	few	TRBJ1-4	TGTGCCAGCAGTGAAGCGGGGGAGACCTATGAAAAACTGTTTTTT	CASSEAGETYEKLFF
TRBV4-1	.	.	TRBJ2-7	TGCGCCAGCAGCCAAGATACCCTAGGGCGACCCGAGCAGTACTTC	CASSQDTLGRPEQYF
TRBV7-2	.	.	TRBJ2-3	TGTGCCAGCAGTCCTGACCACTCCGTTACGCAGTATTTT	CASSPDHSVTQYF
TRBV27	.	once	TRBJ1-2	TGTGCCAGCAGTTTAAGACGACAGGCGGACTACACCTTC	CASSLRRQADYTF
TRBV28	TRBD1	.	TRBJ2-4	TGTGCCAGCAGGAGACAGGGGGGTAACATTCAGTACTTC	CASRRQGGNIQYF
TRBV4-1	.	.	TRBJ2-7	TGCGCCAGCAGCCAAGATGTCGGCAGAGGAAGCTCCTACGAGCAGTACTTC	CASSQDVGRGSSYEQYF
TRBV5-1	TRBD1	.	TRBJ1-5	TGCGCCAGCAGCCCGGGGGGGACAGGGGGCAATCAGCCCCAGCATTTT	CASSPGGTGGNQPQHF
TRBV5-6	TRBD2	.	TRBJ2-1	TGTGCCAGTCTAGCGGTCTCCTACAATGAGCAGTTCTTC	CASLAVSYNEQFF
TRBV20-1	TRBD1	few	TRBJ2-1	TGCAGTGCTAGTAGGGGGACAGGGAGAGAGCAGTTCTTC	CSASRGTGREQFF
TRBV27	.	.	TRBJ1-2	TGTGCCAGCACTTCCCCGGGCAGGGAATATGGCTACACCTTC	CASTSPGREYGYTF
TRBV7-2	TRBD2	few	TRBJ2-5	TGTGCCAGCAGCTTACCGGGGGAGGGGACCCAGTACTTC	CASSLPGEGTQYF
TRBV6-2/TRBV6-3	TRBD1	.	TRBJ1-5	TGTGCCAGCAGTTACACGGGACAGGGGGTTGTTGGCAATCAGCCCCAGCATTTT	CASSYTGQGVVGNQPQHF
TRBV2	TRBD2	.	TRBJ2-5	TGTGCCAGCAGTGGGACTAGCGGAAAAGAGACCCAGTACTTC	CASSGTSGKETQYF
TRBV6-2/TRBV6-3	.	.	TRBJ2-5	TGTGCCAGCAGCCCCCTGTTTGGGGGGGAGACCCAGTACTTC	CASSPLFGGETQYF
TRBV13	TRBD1	.	TRBJ2-5	TGTGCCTGCAGCCTCCCCGGGACAGGGCAAGAGACCCAGTACTTC	CACSLPGTGQETQYF
TRBV3-1	.	.	TRBJ2-5	TGTGCCAGCAGCCAAGATCCCCGGCGAGGGGCCCAGTACTTC	CASSQDPRRGAQYF
TRBV20-1	.	few	TRBJ2-5	TGCAGTGCTAGCCAGGCAGGGGGGATACAAGAGACCCAGTACTTC	CSASQAGGIQETQYF
TRBV14	.	.	TRBJ2-6	TGTGCCAGCAGCCAATCACGGGTAGCTGGGGCCAACGTCCTGACTTTC	CASSQSRVAGANVLTF
TRBV11-2	TRBD1	many	TRBJ2-7	TGTGCCAGCAGCCCCCCGGGACAGAAATCCTACGAGCAGTACTTC	CASSPPGQKSYEQYF
TRBV2	TRBD1	.	TRBJ2-5	TGTGCCAGTGTTCGAGGGGTAGGACAGGGCCTACAAGAGACCCAGTACTTC	CASVRGVGQGLQETQYF
TRBV20-1	TRBD2	.	TRBJ2-5	TGCAGTGCTAGAGCCGGAGCGGGGGGGCAAGAGACCCAGTACTTC	CSARAGAGGQETQYF
TRBV4-2	.	.	TRBJ1-5	TGTGCCAGCAGCCAAGAGGCTGGGGGTCTCAATCAGCCCCAGCATTTT	CASSQEAGGLNQPQHF
TRBV5-1	.	.	TRBJ2-5	TGCGCCAGCAGCCCTGGGAACTACCAAGAGACCCAGTACTTC	CASSPGNYQETQYF